These T cell receptor beta chains were read from a single sample in a study of cytomegalovirus exposure and HLA in healthy donors. Here immunoSEQ multiplex PCR was the method, and the copy in TCRdb shows in-frame clones only, minus some. The sample records under 150,000 clones, approximately 85% being singletons. Material: PBMCs. These receptor sequences come from a boy aged 10-17 years in good health and CMV-seronegative. CDR3s include the opening cysteine and the closing phenylalanine or tryptophan. The order of the fields is D gene, V gene, J gene, clone size, CDR3 protein, CDR3 DNA. A D gene is named only where the DNA matches it firmly. Expanded clones get a size class; other rows say once, few or many, or leave the size out.

TRBD2,TRBV7-2,TRBJ2-1,.,CASSSVPGLAINEQFF,TGTGCCAGCAGCTCCGTACCGGGACTAGCGATAAATGAGCAGTTCTTC
.,TRBV19,TRBJ1-1,.,CASSISRGMNTEAFF,TGTGCCAGTAGTATTAGTAGGGGGATGAACACTGAAGCTTTCTTT
TRBD2,TRBV9,TRBJ2-3,.,CASSVALSSGGATDTQYF,TGTGCCAGCAGCGTAGCTTTGTCTAGCGGGGGGGCGACAGATACGCAGTATTTT
.,TRBV4-3,TRBJ2-5,.,CASSQETGGLQETQYF,TGCGCCAGCAGCCAAGAAACGGGTGGCCTACAAGAGACCCAGTACTTC
TRBD1,TRBV10-3,TRBJ2-7,few,CAISERGTGGHEQYF,TGTGCCATCAGTGAACGAGGGACAGGGGGCCACGAGCAGTACTTC
.,TRBV5-4,TRBJ2-7,few,CASSLSPSYEQYF,TGTGCCAGCAGCTTGTCCCCATCCTACGAGCAGTACTTC
TRBD1,TRBV2,TRBJ2-5,.,CASALTGGLGKKTQYF,TGTGCCAGCGCCTTGACAGGGGGATTAGGCAAGAAGACCCAGTACTTC
TRBD1,TRBV25-1,TRBJ1-1,once,CASSEGLGQVKAFF,TGTGCCAGCAGTGAAGGTTTGGGACAGGTAAAAGCTTTCTTT
.,TRBV5-4,TRBJ2-5,.,CASSLRGETQYF,TGTGCCAGCAGCTTGAGGGGAGAGACCCAGTACTTC
TRBD2,TRBV15,TRBJ2-1,.,CATTQQNSGRNEQFF,TGTGCCACCACCCAACAAAATAGCGGGAGAAATGAGCAGTTCTTC
TRBD1,TRBV15,TRBJ2-7,once,CATSSAGGQGDHEQYF,TGTGCCACCAGCAGCGCCGGGGGACAGGGGGACCACGAGCAGTACTTC
.,TRBV7-6,TRBJ1-2,.,CASSSGTWGYTF,TGTGCCAGCAGCTCCGGGACATGGGGCTACACCTTC
.,TRBV4-3,TRBJ1-4,.,CASSQAHRTNEKLFF,TGCGCCAGCAGCCAAGCCCACAGGACTAATGAAAAACTGTTTTTT
TRBD1,TRBV10-2,TRBJ2-5,.,CASSAGGRGETQYF,TGCGCCAGCAGTGCAGGGGGCCGCGGGGAGACCCAGTACTTC
TRBD1,TRBV27,TRBJ1-1,.,CASSPVGLRGQTEAFF,TGTGCCAGCAGTCCGGTGGGACTCAGGGGGCAGACTGAAGCTTTCTTT
.,TRBV14,TRBJ2-7,once,CASSQVSWPADTEQYF,TGTGCCAGCAGCCAAGTCAGTTGGCCAGCGGATACCGAGCAGTACTTC
TRBD1,TRBV28,TRBJ2-3,.,CARQGISRDTQYF,TGTGCCAGACAGGGGATCAGTCGAGATACGCAGTATTTT
TRBD1,TRBV11-3,TRBJ2-2,.,CASSLAPTGTNTGELFF,TGTGCCAGCAGCTTAGCCCCGACAGGGACGAACACCGGGGAGCTGTTTTTT
TRBD2,TRBV6-4,TRBJ2-1,.,CASSDSKRGGPNEQFF,TGTGCCAGCAGTGACTCAAAACGGGGGGGCCCCAATGAGCAGTTCTTC
TRBD2,TRBV5-1,TRBJ2-7,.,CASSLSGTSGRAVYEQYF,TGCGCCAGCAGCTTGTCCGGGACTAGCGGGAGGGCCGTATACGAGCAGTACTTC
.,TRBV7-8,TRBJ1-1,.,CASSLTDSNTEAFF,TGTGCCAGCAGCTTGACGGACTCAAACACTGAAGCTTTCTTT
.,TRBV5-5,TRBJ1-4,few,CASSLGGADTGEKLFF,TGTGCCAGCAGCTTGGGGGGAGCAGACACCGGCGAAAAACTGTTTTTT
.,TRBV15,TRBJ1-4,.,CATRGVTNEKLFF,TGTGCCACCAGAGGGGTAACTAATGAAAAACTGTTTTTT
TRBD2,TRBV11-2,TRBJ2-1,.,CASRPSGGANNEQFF,TGTGCCAGCAGACCCAGCGGGGGGGCCAACAATGAGCAGTTCTTC
.,TRBV7-9,TRBJ2-5,.,CASSLVQGETQYF,TGTGCCAGCAGCTTAGTACAGGGAGAGACCCAGTACTTC
.,TRBV18,TRBJ1-5,.,CASSPNRDKQPQHF,TGTGCCAGCTCACCAAACCGGGATAAACAGCCCCAGCATTTT
.,TRBV5-1,TRBJ1-1,.,CASRSGMNTEAFF,TGCGCCAGCAGATCAGGGATGAACACTGAAGCTTTCTTT
.,TRBV13,TRBJ2-4,.,CASRPKLAKNIQYF,TGTGCCAGCAGGCCAAAGCTAGCCAAAAACATTCAGTACTTC
TRBD1,TRBV5-5,TRBJ2-3,.,CASSLEYRTGVPDTQYF,TGTGCCAGCAGCTTGGAGTATAGGACAGGGGTTCCAGATACGCAGTATTTT
TRBD1,TRBV18,TRBJ1-2,.,CASSPEGAYGYTF,TGTGCCAGCTCACCAGAGGGGGCCTATGGCTACACCTTC
.,TRBV7-9,TRBJ1-1,.,CAGSGRTATPNTEAFF,TGTGCCGGCAGCGGACGGACAGCCACACCGAACACTGAAGCTTTCTTT
.,TRBV7-2,TRBJ2-7,few,CASSFSGAYGEQYF,TGTGCCAGCAGCTTTAGTGGAGCCTACGGAGAGCAGTACTTC
TRBD2,TRBV19,TRBJ2-5,.,CASSGTSVGTQYF,TGTGCCAGTTCCGGGACTAGCGTGGGGACCCAGTACTTC
TRBD1,TRBV30,TRBJ2-7,once,CAWSTGTGAYEQYF,TGTGCCTGGAGTACAGGGACAGGCGCCTACGAGCAGTACTTC
TRBD1,TRBV5-1,TRBJ2-3,.,CASSYRQGSDTQYF,TGCGCCAGCAGCTACCGACAGGGATCAGATACGCAGTATTTT
TRBD2,TRBV4-3,TRBJ2-1,.,CASSHSGGGRYEQFF,TGCGCCAGCAGCCATTCTGGGGGAGGGAGGTATGAGCAGTTCTTC
.,TRBV5-4,TRBJ1-2,.,CASSFGGGATEDGYTF,TGTGCCAGCAGCTTCGGCGGGGGCGCGACGGAAGATGGCTACACCTTC
TRBD1,TRBV6-6,TRBJ1-2,.,CASTGGNGYTF,TGTGCCAGCACAGGGGGCAACGGCTACACCTTC
.,TRBV7-3,TRBJ2-2,once,CASSLLESTGELFF,TGTGCCAGCAGCTTATTGGAGAGCACCGGGGAGCTGTTTTTT
.,TRBV4-2,TRBJ1-5,.,CASSQGREQPQHF,TGTGCCAGCAGCCAAGGGAGGGAACAGCCCCAGCATTTT
TRBD1,TRBV15,TRBJ1-5,few,CATSERQGLQPQHF,TGTGCCACCAGCGAAAGACAGGGGTTGCAGCCCCAGCATTTT
.,TRBV25-1,TRBJ2-7,.,CASSPPAGATYEQYF,TGTGCCAGCAGCCCGCCGGCGGGGGCAACCTACGAGCAGTACTTC
.,TRBV5-1,TRBJ1-1,.,CASRAQGSEAFF,TGCGCCAGCAGGGCACAGGGCTCTGAAGCTTTCTTT
TRBD1,TRBV2,TRBJ1-1,once,CASSSGQLNTEAFF,TGTGCCAGCAGTTCGGGACAGCTGAACACTGAAGCTTTCTTT
TRBD2,TRBV7-9,TRBJ2-3,.,CASSRTTSGFTDTQYF,TGTGCCAGCAGCCGCACGACTAGCGGCTTCACAGATACGCAGTATTTT
.,TRBV19,TRBJ1-1,.,CASSIPRGSEAFF,TGTGCCAGTAGTATTCCCCGGGGGTCTGAAGCTTTCTTT
.,TRBV5-1,TRBJ2-7,.,CASSYDLRSYEQYF,TGCGCCAGCAGCTATGACCTACGGAGCTACGAGCAGTACTTC
TRBD1,TRBV7-2,TRBJ1-4,.,CASSPQGVINEKLFF,TGTGCCAGCAGCCCCCAGGGGGTGATTAATGAAAAACTGTTTTTT
.,TRBV27,TRBJ1-5,.,CASSFQGNQPQHF,TGTGCCAGCAGTTTCCAGGGCAATCAGCCCCAGCATTTT
TRBD2,TRBV7-3,TRBJ2-1,.,CASSTKLAGVYYNEQFF,TGTGCCAGCAGCACGAAGCTAGCGGGAGTGTACTACAATGAGCAGTTCTTC